This T cell receptor (beta chain) originates from a study of cytomegalovirus exposure and HLA in healthy donors. Study conclusions and caveats: Several top significant clusters appeared, in a later analysis, to be linked to common viral pathogens.

Concerning this clone itself: Its antigen remains unknown.

Primers: 60 Vbeta forward and 13 Jbeta reverse. Only in-frame clones appear in the TCRdb table, and some are missing; sequencing was by immunoSEQ multiplex PCR. The sample has more than 100,000 clones, 79% seen once. Trimming removed 7 bases at V and 3 bases at J, with 12 bases between. Germline CDR1 SQVTM, CDR2 ANQGSEA. The CDR3 covers 12 residues. This chain links TRBV29-1 with TRBJ1-2; D unresolved. The TCR originated in a male donor in good health and CMV-seronegative. What was sequenced was PBMCs. CDR3: CSADPGDYGYTF. The CDR3 coding sequence is TGCAGCGCCGACCCCGGGGACTATGGCTACACCTTC.